What follows describes a single T cell receptor beta chain. The data were produced by immunoSEQ multiplex PCR, yet TCRdb's version contains in-frame clones alone and is incomplete. The profile shows 200,000 or so clones, 85% to 95% of them singletons. Trimming left V 3 bases short and J 3 bases short, with 9 bases between. Looked up from germline, CDR1 is SGHAT and CDR2 is FQNNGV. CDR3 length: 13 residues. The data are from a study of T cell responses to AZD1222 COVID-19 vaccine. The material was peripheral blood, obtained on day 0 of MenACWY control vaccination. V gene TRBV11-2 combines with J gene TRBJ2-7, with TRBD2 as a possible D gene (6 bases). The sequence was obtained from an adult in good health. The CDR3 bases are TGTGCCAGCAGCTTCGGGACTTACTACGAGCAGTACTTC. Its protein is CASSFGTYYEQYF. The full variable domain, in which reference TRBV11-2 and TRBJ2-7 provide the parts outside the CDR3, is EAGVAQSPRYKIIEKRQSVAFWCNPISGHATLYWYQQILGQGPKLLIQFQNNGVVDDSQLPKDRFSAERLKGVDSTLKIQPAKLEDSAVYLCASSFGTYYEQYFGPGTRLTVT.